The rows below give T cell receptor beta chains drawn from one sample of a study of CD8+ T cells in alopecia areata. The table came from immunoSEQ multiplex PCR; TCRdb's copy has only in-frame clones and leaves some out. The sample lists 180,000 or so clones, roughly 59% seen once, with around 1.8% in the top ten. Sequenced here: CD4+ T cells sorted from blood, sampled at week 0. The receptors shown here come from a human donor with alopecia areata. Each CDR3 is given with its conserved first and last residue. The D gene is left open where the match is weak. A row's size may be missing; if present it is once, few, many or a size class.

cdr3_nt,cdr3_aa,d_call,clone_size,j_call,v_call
TGTGCCTGGAGTTCAATGGGATACACTGAAGCTTTCTTT,CAWSSMGYTEAFF,.,.,TRBJ1-1,TRBV30
TGTGCCAGCAGCTTACCCTCTGGGGCCAACGTCCTGACTTTC,CASSLPSGANVLTF,.,.,TRBJ2-6,TRBV11-2
TGCAGCGCGGGTTATGGGACTAGCATGAACTTTACGCAGTATTTT,CSAGYGTSMNFTQYF,TRBD2,few,TRBJ2-3,TRBV29-1
TGTGCCAGCAGCTCGTCAGGGGCGATCGGCACTGAAGCTTTCTTT,CASSSSGAIGTEAFF,.,.,TRBJ1-1,TRBV7-9
TGTGCCTGGGCTAACCGGGACAGGGGGTTCTACGAGCAGTACTTC,CAWANRDRGFYEQYF,TRBD1,.,TRBJ2-7,TRBV30
TGTGCCAGCAGCTTAATTCAGGCCGGGGAGCTGTTTTTT,CASSLIQAGELFF,.,.,TRBJ2-2,TRBV7-2
TGCGCCAGCAGCCAAGACGGACAGGGGTACCAGCCCCAGCATTTT,CASSQDGQGYQPQHF,TRBD1,.,TRBJ1-5,TRBV4-1
TGTGCCAGCAGCGAGCGGAATAACTATAATTCACCCCTCCACTTT,CASSERNNYNSPLHF,.,.,TRBJ1-6,TRBV14
TGCAGCGTCGAGGACAGGTTAAACACCGGGGAGCTGTTTTTT,CSVEDRLNTGELFF,TRBD1,.,TRBJ2-2,TRBV29-1
TGTGCCAGCAGTATGACAGTGAACACTGAAGCTTTCTTT,CASSMTVNTEAFF,.,.,TRBJ1-1,TRBV25-1
TGTGCCAGCAGCTTAAGCCTATCGGGGTACAATGAGCAGTTCTTC,CASSLSLSGYNEQFF,.,.,TRBJ2-1,TRBV7-3
TGCGCCAGCAGCTTGTGGGGGACGACTGAAGCTTTCTTT,CASSLWGTTEAFF,.,.,TRBJ1-1,TRBV5-1
TGTGCCTGGAGTGTAGGACACCTGGGGAACTCTGGAAACACCATATATTTT,CAWSVGHLGNSGNTIYF,.,.,TRBJ1-3,TRBV30
TGTGCCAGCAGTATGGGGACTAGCGGGGAGACCCAGTACTTC,CASSMGTSGETQYF,TRBD2,few,TRBJ2-5,TRBV5-8
TGTGCCAGCAGTTTATTGGCGGCAGGGGGTTATCAGCCCCAGCATTTT,CASSLLAAGGYQPQHF,TRBD1,.,TRBJ1-5,TRBV28
TGTGCCTGGGCCTTTAATCACGGGACTGAGGAGTACTTC,CAWAFNHGTEEYF,.,few,TRBJ2-4,TRBV30
TGTGCCAGCAGGACGGGACTCGGTAATGAAAAACTGTTTTTT,CASRTGLGNEKLFF,.,.,TRBJ1-4,TRBV5-6
TGTGCCAGTAGTGCGAGACAGGGGGCGGGTCAGCCCCAGCATTTT,CASSARQGAGQPQHF,TRBD1,.,TRBJ1-5,TRBV19
TGTGCCTGGACTTCTACAGGGAAAGACATTCAGTACTTC,CAWTSTGKDIQYF,.,.,TRBJ2-4,TRBV30
TGCAGCGGGGGACCTTCCGTTGACGGCTACACCTTC,CSGGPSVDGYTF,.,.,TRBJ1-2,TRBV29-1
TGCGCCAGCAGCCGCGACAGCGAGAACACTGAAGCTTTCTTT,CASSRDSENTEAFF,.,once,TRBJ1-1,TRBV4-3
TGTGCCAGCAGCGTTCCGCCGAACACTGAAGCTTTCTTT,CASSVPPNTEAFF,.,.,TRBJ1-1,TRBV9
TGCAGCGTTGCGAGCAGCACTGAAGCTTTCTTT,CSVASSTEAFF,.,few,TRBJ1-1,TRBV29-1
TGTGCCAGCAGCCCACGGGGAGACGGCAACAATCAGCCCCAGCATTTT,CASSPRGDGNNQPQHF,.,.,TRBJ1-5,TRBV7-9
TGTGCCTGGAGTGTTCTTTCGGGGGAGCAGTTCTTC,CAWSVLSGEQFF,.,few,TRBJ2-1,TRBV30
TGTGCCTGCCAAATGGGACAGCGGAACAATGAGCAGTTCTTC,CACQMGQRNNEQFF,TRBD1,.,TRBJ2-1,TRBV30
TGCAGCGTTGAACAGGTCCTCAGGGATACGCAGTATTTT,CSVEQVLRDTQYF,.,.,TRBJ2-3,TRBV29-1
TGTGCCAGCAGATCTTTTACTGAGAACACTGAAGCTTTCTTT,CASRSFTENTEAFF,.,few,TRBJ1-1,TRBV27
TGTGCCAGCAGTGCGGGGGGTTTTCAAGAGACCCAGTACTTC,CASSAGGFQETQYF,TRBD2,.,TRBJ2-5,TRBV7-7
TGCAGTGCTTCGCGGGGGGATGAAGCTTTCTTT,CSASRGDEAFF,.,.,TRBJ1-1,TRBV20-1
TGCAGCGTTGAACGGCAGGGGGGACCACGAGAGACCCAGTACTTC,CSVERQGGPRETQYF,.,few,TRBJ2-5,TRBV29-1
TGCGCCAGCAGCTTGGATGGAGCTCCCCGCACAGATACGCAGTATTTT,CASSLDGAPRTDTQYF,.,.,TRBJ2-3,TRBV5-1
TGTGCTAGTGGTCCGCAGGGGCCACCCCTCCACTTT,CASGPQGPPLHF,.,.,TRBJ1-6,TRBV12-5
TGTGCCTGGAATTCAAGGAGGGCCTACGAGCAGTACTTC,CAWNSRRAYEQYF,.,.,TRBJ2-7,TRBV30
TGTGCCAGCAGCGATGCGGTTTATTACACAGATACGCAGTATTTT,CASSDAVYYTDTQYF,.,.,TRBJ2-3,TRBV9
TGTGCCAGCAGCTTTGGGACTAGCCTCGACGAGCAGTACTTC,CASSFGTSLDEQYF,TRBD2,once,TRBJ2-7,TRBV5-6
TGTGCCAGCAGCTTTCCGGGGCGCACAGATACGCAGTATTTT,CASSFPGRTDTQYF,.,few,TRBJ2-3,TRBV7-2
TGTGCCAGCAGCAATCAGATGAACACTGAAGCTTTCTTT,CASSNQMNTEAFF,.,.,TRBJ1-1,TRBV11-2
TGTGCCAGCTCACCATTCAAGGCTAGCACAGATACGCAGTATTTT,CASSPFKASTDTQYF,.,.,TRBJ2-3,TRBV18
TGCAGCGCCGGAGGTGAGGCCCCTGGCTACACCTTC,CSAGGEAPGYTF,.,few,TRBJ1-2,TRBV29-1
TGCAGCGTGAGAGCGGGGGGGCCACCTGGGGCCAACGTCCTGACTTTC,CSVRAGGPPGANVLTF,TRBD2,few,TRBJ2-6,TRBV29-1
TGTGCCAGCAGTTTCAGACAATCGAACACTGAAGCTTTCTTT,CASSFRQSNTEAFF,.,.,TRBJ1-1,TRBV28
TGTGCCAGCGGAAGACAGGGTGATAATTCACCCCTCCACTTT,CASGRQGDNSPLHF,TRBD1,.,TRBJ1-6,TRBV7-2
TGTGCCAGCAGCATATATACAGGAGGTGGATCTGAAGCTTTCTTT,CASSIYTGGGSEAFF,.,few,TRBJ1-1,TRBV13
TGTGCCAGCTCGTCGACAGGGGAGTCAAATGAGCAGTTCTTC,CASSSTGESNEQFF,TRBD1,.,TRBJ2-1,TRBV18
TGTGCCAGCAGCTACAGCGGACTCTCCTACAATGAGCAGTTCTTC,CASSYSGLSYNEQFF,.,.,TRBJ2-1,TRBV7-2
TGCAGCGTCCCGGGACAGGGGGCGTACGAGCAGTACTTC,CSVPGQGAYEQYF,TRBD1,.,TRBJ2-7,TRBV29-1
TGTGCCAGCAGCCCCCGAGATCCCCCGCGAGAGCAGTACTTC,CASSPRDPPREQYF,.,.,TRBJ2-7,TRBV7-6
TGTGCCAGCAGCTCGACAGGGGGTGATGGCTACACCTTC,CASSSTGGDGYTF,TRBD1,.,TRBJ1-2,TRBV7-6
TGTGCCAGCAGCACCCAAACCGGGACTAGCGGGGGGTTGGTCATTCAGTACTTC,CASSTQTGTSGGLVIQYF,TRBD2,.,TRBJ2-4,TRBV9
TGTGCCAGCAGTTACAATGAGCAGTTCTTC,CASSYNEQFF,.,.,TRBJ2-1,TRBV6-1
TGTGCCAGCAGCTTAGAGGGCAGGGGTGAAAAACTGTTTTTT,CASSLEGRGEKLFF,.,once,TRBJ1-4,TRBV7-2
TGCGCCAGCAGCTCATCGGGGGGACTAGCGACCCCCTTGATAGAGACCCAGTACTTC,CASSSSGGLATPLIETQYF,TRBD2,.,TRBJ2-5,TRBV5-1
TGCGCCAGCAGCCTTGTAGCAGACACTGAAGCTTTCTTT,CASSLVADTEAFF,.,.,TRBJ1-1,TRBV4-3
TGTGCCAGCAGTCCACCTAGCGGGGCGAACACCGGGGAGCTGTTTTTT,CASSPPSGANTGELFF,TRBD2,.,TRBJ2-2,TRBV2
TGTGCCAGCAGCCAAGGTTTCGAGCGGAGCACAGATACGCAGTATTTT,CASSQGFERSTDTQYF,.,.,TRBJ2-3,TRBV4-1
TGTGCCTGGAGTCAGGGGGCACGGACTGAAGCTTTCTTT,CAWSQGARTEAFF,TRBD1,once,TRBJ1-1,TRBV30